The 27 T cell receptor beta chains in this list originate from one sample, sequenced in a study of T cell responses to AZD1222 COVID-19 vaccine. Data came from immunoSEQ multiplex PCR; TCRdb stores just in-frame clones and leaves some out. The table shows 150,000 or so clones, with 85% to 95% occurring only once. The material was peripheral blood, obtained on day 0 of AZD1222 vaccination. These receptors came from an adult in good health.

The chain recombines TRBV7-9 with TRBJ2-7; 8 nucleotides line up with TRBD2. The trim removed 5 bases at V and 3 bases at J, leaving 6 bases unmatched. The CDR3 is made up of 14 amino acids. Germline CDR1 SEHNR, CDR2 FQNEAQ (reference sequence). CDR3 in DNA: TGTGCCAGCAGCAATCTCGGGACTAGCTACGAGCAGTACTTC. It is translated as CASSNLGTSYEQYF.

The V and J genes are TRBV6-2 or TRBV6-3 and TRBJ2-1; D is unclear. This CDR3 is built from 16 residues. Germline V lookup: CDR1 MNHEY, CDR2 SVGEGT. The germline V and J ends were trimmed by 4 bases and 6 bases, with 19 bases remaining between them. CDR3 sequence (DNA): TGTGCCAGCAGTTGGGCTAGGGCTTTTACGGGCAATGAGCAGTTCTTC. The encoded protein is CASSWARAFTGNEQFF.

The chain couples TRBV11-1 to TRBJ2-5; TRBD1 matches 9 bases. Trimming removed 5 bases from V and 2 bases from J; junction bases left unmatched: 6. This CDR3 is built from 15 residues. Germline assignment: CDR1 SGHAT and CDR2 FQDESV (reference sequence). The CDR3 region has the DNA TGTGCCAGCAGCCCGGACAGGGGCGATCAAGAGACCCAGTACTTC. Translation: CASSPDRGDQETQYF.

V is TRBV19 and J is TRBJ1-2, with 9 bases identical to TRBD1. Germline V gives CDR1 LNHDA, CDR2 SQIVND (reference sequence). J gave up 7 bases and V 3 bases, and 9 bases lay outside the gene matches. The CDR3 has 15 residues. Written as DNA, the CDR3 is TGTGCCAGTAGTATTGGGACAGGGCTTTCTCGTGGCTACACCTTC. The encoded protein is CASSIGTGLSRGYTF.

In nucleotides, the CDR3 is TGTGCCAGCTCACCACCAGGGACAGGGGGCAATCAGCCCCAGCATTTT. Its translation is CASSPPGTGGNQPQHF. The rearrangement links TRBV18 to TRBJ1-5; 10 nucleotides match TRBD1. The CDR3 extends over 16 amino acids. Trimming removed 0 bases from V and 2 bases from J; junction bases left unmatched: 1. Germline assignment: CDR1 KGHSH and CDR2 LQKENI.

The J gene is TRBJ1-1, the V gene TRBV19; perhaps TRBD1 as D (5 bases). Trimming removed 7 bases at V and 5 bases at J, with 11 bases between. CDR1 is LNHDA and CDR2 is SQIVND in the germline V gene (reference sequence). The length of the CDR3 is 12 residues. CDR3 loop: CASKAGRTEAFF. The CDR3, as DNA: TGTGCCAGTAAGGCAGGGAGGACTGAAGCTTTCTTT.

The table lists this clone with a count of one. The V and J genes are TRBV6-5 and TRBJ1-2, with no clear D. V shed 6 bases and J shed 5 bases, with 7 bases lying between them. Per germline, CDR1 MNHEY and CDR2 SVGAGI. CDR3 size: 11 residues. CDR3 region: CASRYLYGYTF. The CDR3 DNA sequence: TGTGCCAGCAGGTACCTGTATGGCTACACCTTC.

The rearrangement uses TRBV5-4 and TRBJ2-5; D is possibly TRBD2 (6 bases). The germline V gene encodes CDR1 SGHNT and CDR2 YYREEE (reference sequence). The CDR3 is 16 residues long. V lost 1 base to trimming and J lost 7 bases, with 20 bases between them. CDR3 region: CASSLKGLRRLGTQYF. DNA for the CDR3: TGTGCCAGCAGCTTGAAGGGACTTCGTCGCTTGGGGACCCAGTACTTC.

This chain uses TRBV24-1 with TRBJ2-3; 8 nucleotides agree with TRBD1. CDR3 length equals 13 residues. V lost 10 bases, J lost 2 bases, and 4 bases stayed unmatched. From germline, CDR1 is KGHDR and CDR2 SFDVKD. The CDR3 sequence: CATQGVFTDTQYF. The CDR3, as DNA: TGTGCCACACAGGGGGTTTTCACAGATACGCAGTATTTT.

The chain recombines TRBV7-9 with TRBJ2-1; TRBD2 might be the D (5 bases). V was clipped by 0 bases and J by 8 bases, with 11 bases between them. The CDR3 has 14 amino acids. Germline values: CDR1 SEHNR, CDR2 FQNEAQ (reference sequence). The CDR3 here is CASSLAGVSHEQFF. The CDR3 DNA reads as TGTGCCAGCAGCTTAGCGGGAGTTTCCCATGAGCAGTTCTTC.

The chain has TRBV28 and TRBJ2-3; 9 positions match TRBD2. Unmatched junction bases numbered 4, after V lost 8 bases and J lost 4 bases. This CDR3 spans 13 amino acids. Germline CDR1 reads MDHEN; CDR2 reads SYDVKM. This CDR3 reads CASGGRAPDTQYF. CDR3 sequence (DNA): TGTGCCAGCGGCGGGAGGGCCCCAGATACGCAGTATTTT.

This sequence joins TRBV5-4 and TRBJ1-2; TRBD1 is a possible D gene (6 bases). Germline CDR1 and CDR2: SGHNT and YYREEE (reference sequence). Between the trimmed V and J ends, which lost 6 bases and 7 bases, there was a span of 19 bases. The CDR3 has 14 residues. The CDR3 loop is CASKVGGGPLGYTF. Here the CDR3 DNA reads TGTGCCAGCAAGGTGGGTGGGGGGCCTCTTGGCTACACCTTC.

The gene calls are TRBV11-3 and TRBJ1-1; TRBD1 matches 7 bases. CDR3 size: 13 residues. Per germline, CDR1 SGHNT and CDR2 YENEEA. V shed 5 bases, J shed 1 base, and the junction held 1 base outside the gene matches. This chain's CDR3 is CASSRQGNTEAFF. The DNA for the CDR3 is TGTGCCAGCAGCAGACAGGGGAACACTGAAGCTTTCTTT.

The chain joins TRBV7-8 to TRBJ1-1; D unclear. CDR1 and CDR2 from the germline V gene are SGHVS and FQNEAQ. V shed 5 bases and J shed 0 bases, with 10 bases lying between them. This CDR3 is built from 14 residues. The CDR3, as DNA: TGTGCCAGCAGCCTAGACGGCATGAACACTGAAGCTTTCTTT. Translating it yields CASSLDGMNTEAFF.

The chain is built from TRBV4-1 and TRBJ1-5; 7 bases are shared with TRBD1. Germline V CDR1 and CDR2: MGHRA, YSYEKL. V was clipped by 4 bases and J by 0 bases; unmatched bases: 3. There are 15 residues in the CDR3. CDR3 bases: TGCGCCAGCAGCCTCAGGACAGGTAGCAATCAGCCCCAGCATTTT. Translation gives CASSLRTGSNQPQHF.

This rearrangement joins TRBV12-3 or TRBV12-4 to TRBJ2-7, with 7 positions matching TRBD1. V was clipped by 3 bases and J by 7 bases; unmatched bases: 6. CDR3 length: 13 residues. This CDR3 reads CASSFGTALEQYF. The DNA of the CDR3 is TGTGCCAGCAGTTTCGGGACAGCCTTGGAGCAGTACTTC.

The chain couples TRBV5-6 to TRBJ2-1, with a weak D call TRBD2 (6 bases). Germline V gene sequence: CDR1 SGHDT, CDR2 YYEEEE. With 6 bases removed from V and 2 bases from J, the gap between germline ends came to 18 bases. This CDR3 is 16 amino acids long. The chain's CDR3 is CASKRNRDLPYNEQFF. In nucleotides, the CDR3 is TGTGCCAGCAAGCGTAACCGGGACTTACCCTACAATGAGCAGTTCTTC.

The CDR3 bases are TGTGCCAGCTCATCTGGACAGGGCCCTAGCTATGGCTACACCTTC. This encodes CASSSGQGPSYGYTF. The gene calls are TRBV18 and TRBJ1-2; 8 nucleotides align to TRBD1. V lost 5 bases, J lost 4 bases, and 9 bases stayed unmatched. Germline V gives CDR1 KGHSH, CDR2 LQKENI. The CDR3 is 15 amino acids.

This sequence joins TRBV7-2 and TRBJ1-3; D is perhaps TRBD1 (5 bases). V lost 6 bases and J lost 0, with 12 bases in between. This CDR3 is 15 amino acids long. CDR1 and CDR2 from the germline V gene are SGHTA and FQGNSA. CDR3 sequence reads: CASRGPSDSGNTIYF. The CDR3 coding sequence is TGTGCCAGCAGGGGACCGTCAGACTCTGGAAACACCATATATTTT.

The rearrangement links TRBV4-1 to TRBJ1-2; tentatively, D is TRBD1 (5 bases). Trimming stripped 4 bases from V and 4 bases from J, with 16 bases between. Germline assignment: CDR1 MGHRA and CDR2 YSYEKL. The CDR3 runs 15 residues. CDR3 DNA: TGCGCCAGCAGCCTCGGGGGGATCGCCTCCTATGGCTACACCTTC. Translating gives CASSLGGIASYGYTF.

CDR3 sequence: CASGEGQGNEKLFF. CDR3 in DNA: TGCGCCAGCGGCGAGGGACAGGGGAATGAAAAACTGTTTTTT. This sequence joins TRBV5-1 and TRBJ1-4; 10 bases align to TRBD1. This CDR3 is 14 amino acids long. V was pared by 7 bases and J by 5 bases, with 5 bases of the junction left unmatched. Germline V gene sequence: CDR1 SGHRS, CDR2 YFSETQ.

V and J are TRBV7-9 and TRBJ1-2; D is unresolved. The CDR3 is 11 residues long. V dropped 1 base and J dropped 8 bases, with 5 bases sitting between them. The germline V gene has CDR1 SEHNR and CDR2 FQNEAQ (reference sequence). CDR3 protein: CASSLGGGYTF. In DNA, the CDR3 is TGTGCCAGCAGCTTAGGCGGCGGCTACACCTTC.

V usage is TRBV5-6 and J usage is TRBJ2-7; a weak D match, TRBD2 (5 bases). This CDR3 has 15 residues. V shed 6 bases and J shed 5 bases, with 21 bases lying between them. Germline V CDR1 and CDR2: SGHDT, YYEEEE. The CDR3 loop is CASNKATGLKNEQYF. The CDR3 DNA reads as TGTGCCAGCAATAAAGCAACGGGATTAAAGAACGAGCAGTACTTC.

V and J are TRBV6-5 and TRBJ1-5; D remains unclear. The CDR3 contains 13 residues. The germline V gene has CDR1 MNHEY and CDR2 SVGAGI. V shed 7 bases and J shed 9 bases, with 16 bases lying between them. The CDR3, as DNA: TGTGCCAGCAATTCCGGCCTAAGAGGGCCCCAGCATTTT. As protein: CASNSGLRGPQHF.

The gene calls are TRBV7-8 and TRBJ2-1, with 13 bases fitting TRBD2. The CDR3 is 20 amino acids. Germline values: CDR1 SGHVS, CDR2 FQNEAQ. V lost 3 bases to trimming and J lost 0 bases; unmatched junction nucleotides: 11. CDR3 protein: CASSLGLGLAGEDSYNEQFF. The DNA for the CDR3 is TGTGCCAGCAGCTTGGGGCTTGGACTAGCGGGAGAGGACTCCTACAATGAGCAGTTCTTC.

The V call is TRBV2, the J call TRBJ1-4, with 7 bases fitting TRBD1. The CDR3 is 17 amino acids. Germline CDR1 and CDR2: SNHLY and FYNNEI. Losses at the gene ends were 3 bases for V and 5 bases for J; bases not matched to a gene: 12. The CDR3 protein is CASSDDVPGQMNEKLFF. In nucleotides, the CDR3 is TGTGCCAGCAGTGATGACGTACCGGGACAGATGAATGAAAAACTGTTTTTT.

The chain uses TRBV6-2 or TRBV6-3 and TRBJ2-1; the match to TRBD2 covers 12 bases. Germline V CDR1 and CDR2: MNHEY, SVGEGT. The CDR3 sequence is 15 residues long. V gave up 6 bases and J gave up 9 bases; unmatched junction bases: 9. The CDR3 here is CASSSLAGGPGEQFF. The DNA of the CDR3 is TGTGCCAGCAGCTCCCTAGCGGGAGGGCCTGGTGAGCAGTTCTTC.